The 20 T cell receptor beta chains below were found in one sample sequenced in a study of identical twins. TCRdb processed the 5' RACE reads anew with MiXCR; each CDR3 protein has one entry. The sample holds 200,000 to 300,000 distinct CDR3 sequences, roughly a tenth seen once. Material for sequencing was memory T cells sorted from blood. The receptors shown here come from a man aged 50 to 60 in good health.

The chain has TRBV7-8 and TRBJ2-3, with D unclear. Germline CDR1 reads SGHVS; CDR2 reads FQNEAQ. Trimming pared 0 bases from V and 0 bases from J, leaving 13 bases between. The CDR3 contains 17 residues. This CDR3 reads CASSLAVSVASTDTQYF. DNA of the CDR3: TGTGCCAGCAGCTTAGCTGTGAGCGTGGCTAGCACAGATACGCAGTATTTT.

This clonotype was found a few times. The chain recombines TRBV20-1 with TRBJ2-6; unclear D gene. CDR1 is DFQATT and CDR2 is SNEGSKA in the germline V gene (reference sequence). This CDR3 has 15 residues. Between the trimmed V and J ends, which lost 3 bases and 0 bases, there was a span of 9 bases. The CDR3 DNA sequence: TGCAGTGCTAGCGGTGGCGACTCTGGGGCCAACGTCCTGACTTTC. It yields the protein CSASGGDSGANVLTF.

The CDR3 here is CASSGGNSYNEQFF. The CDR3 coding sequence is TGTGCCAGCAGCGGCGGGAACTCCTACAATGAGCAGTTCTTC. V is TRBV12-3 or TRBV12-4 and J is TRBJ2-1; the D gene is possibly TRBD2 (6 bases). This CDR3 contains 14 residues. Trimming cost V 6 bases and J 0 bases, with 9 bases left between them.

In this sample, this clonotype turned up many times. The chain recombines TRBV14 with TRBJ2-6; the match to TRBD1 covers 7 bases. The CDR3 totals 18 residues. In germline, CDR1 is SGHDN, CDR2 FVKESK. Trimming at V came to 1 base and at J to 4 bases, leaving 10 bases not matched to a gene. CDR3 in amino acids: CASSQVRDSRWGANVLTF. In nucleotides, the CDR3 is TGTGCCAGCAGCCAAGTGAGGGACAGCCGTTGGGGGGCCAACGTCCTGACTTTC.

This clonotype was recorded a few times. The rearrangement uses TRBV29-1 and TRBJ2-1, with 9 bases fitting TRBD2. CDR1 is SQVTM and CDR2 is ANQGSEA in the germline V gene. This CDR3 region has 14 residues. The junction had 5 bases not matched to a gene; V was cut back by 3 bases and J by 5 bases. In nucleotides, the CDR3 is TGCAGCGTTGAGGGCAGACTAGCGGACAATGAGCAGTTCTTC. Its protein is CSVEGRLADNEQFF.

This clonotype was counted ten times or more. The genes are TRBV12-3 or TRBV12-4 and TRBJ2-2; a weak D match, TRBD2 (6 bases). V shed 6 bases and J shed 12 bases, with 17 bases lying between them. The CDR3 is 13 amino acids. This chain's CDR3 is CASSLRLEGQLFF. DNA for the CDR3: TGTGCCAGCAGCTTAAGGTTGGAGGGGCAGCTGTTTTTT.

This clonotype was detected many times. The chain carries TRBV5-1 and TRBJ2-2, with a possible D match to TRBD1 (5 bases). The CDR3 contains 15 residues. Looked up from germline, CDR1 is SGHRS and CDR2 is YFSETQ. The germline V and J ends were trimmed by 1 base and 1 base, with 8 bases remaining between them. This CDR3 is CASSLWQGNTGELFF. CDR3 DNA sequence: TGCGCCAGCAGCTTGTGGCAGGGGAACACCGGGGAGCTGTTTTTT.

Written as DNA, the CDR3 is TGCAGTGCTATTGGGACAGGGGCTAGCACAGATACGCAGTATTTT. Amino acid sequence: CSAIGTGASTDTQYF. V and J are TRBV20-1 and TRBJ2-3; 10 bases agree with TRBD1. The junction had 4 bases not matched to a gene; V was cut back by 4 bases and J by 0 bases. The CDR3 consists of 15 residues. The germline V gene encodes CDR1 DFQATT and CDR2 SNEGSKA (reference sequence).

This clonotype was detected many times. V usage is TRBV20-1 and J usage is TRBJ1-1, with D tentatively TRBD1 (6 bases). Looked up from germline, CDR1 is DFQATT and CDR2 is SNEGSKA (reference sequence). The CDR3 is 11 residues long. V was clipped by 3 bases and J by 6 bases, with 8 bases between them. CDR3: CSARPGAEAFF. DNA for the CDR3: TGCAGTGCTAGGCCAGGGGCTGAAGCTTTCTTT.

This clonotype was detected a few times. The chain is built from TRBV13 and TRBJ2-1; D is uncertain. This CDR3 comprises 12 residues. Germline assignment: CDR1 PRHDT and CDR2 FYEKMQ (reference sequence). The V end lost 1 base, the J end lost 9 bases, and 7 bases lay between the germline ends. The CDR3: CASSLVGIEQFF. The CDR3 region has the DNA TGTGCCAGCAGCTTAGTAGGGATTGAGCAGTTCTTC. The whole variable domain, filled in from reference TRBV13 and TRBJ2-1, reads AAGVIQSPRHLIKEKRETATLKCYPIPRHDTVYWYQQGPGQDPQFLISFYEKMQSDKGSIPDRFSAQQFSDYHSELNMSSLELGDSALYFCASSLVGIEQFFGPGTRLTVL.

This chain uses TRBV7-8 with TRBJ2-7; 10 bases line up with TRBD1. V shed 5 bases, J shed 6 bases, and the junction held 10 bases outside the gene matches. Germline lookup yields CDR1 SGHVS and CDR2 FQNEAQ. The CDR3 runs 15 residues. The CDR3 DNA sequence: TGTGCCAGCAGCCCAAGGGGGGGACAGGGGTCCGAGCAGTACTTC. Translated, it gives CASSPRGGQGSEQYF.

This clonotype showed up many times. V usage is TRBV4-3 and J usage is TRBJ2-1; D call uncertain. V lost 4 bases, J lost 9 bases, and 13 bases lay in between. CDR1 and CDR2 from the germline V gene are LGHNA and YSLEER. The CDR3 has 13 residues. The CDR3 loop is CASSPRAVSEQFF. The CDR3 nucleotides read TGCGCCAGCAGCCCCCGGGCCGTAAGTGAGCAGTTCTTC.

This clonotype was counted a few times. The chain carries TRBV28 and TRBJ2-1, with TRBD2 matching 12 bases. From germline, CDR1 is MDHEN and CDR2 SYDVKM. The CDR3 consists of 16 residues. Trimming took 8 bases from V and 6 from J; bases not matched to a gene: 11. Here the CDR3 reads CASATSGSGYVNEQFF. CDR3 nucleotide sequence: TGTGCCAGCGCGACTAGCGGGAGTGGGTACGTCAATGAGCAGTTCTTC.

J is TRBJ1-1 and V is TRBV4-2; D perhaps matches TRBD1 (5 bases). The CDR3 contains 15 residues. Trimming left V 1 base short and J 1 base short, with 10 bases between. CDR1 and CDR2 (germline): LGHNA, YNFKEQ. The CDR3 sequence: CASSQVDSPNTEAFF. The CDR3 DNA reads as TGTGCCAGCAGCCAAGTCGACAGCCCGAACACTGAAGCTTTCTTT.

This clonotype was picked up a small number of times. The chain recombines TRBV20-1 with TRBJ2-3; 11 bases are a match to TRBD2. The germline gives CDR1 DFQATT, CDR2 SNEGSKA (reference sequence). The CDR3 consists of 15 residues. V was pared by 5 bases and J by 6 bases, with 10 bases of the junction left unmatched. The CDR3 reads CSAEIAGGHVDTQYF. The CDR3 coding sequence is TGCAGTGCTGAGATAGCGGGAGGGCACGTGGATACGCAGTATTTT.

This clonotype was seen only a few times. The V gene is TRBV18, the J gene TRBJ2-2; possibly TRBD2 for D (6 bases). The CDR3 length is 16 residues. Germline-derived CDR1 and CDR2 are KGHSH and LQKENI. V lost 4 bases, J lost 1 base, and 13 bases lay in between. The CDR3: CASSRNGGENTGELFF. In DNA form, the CDR3 reads TGTGCCAGCTCACGAAATGGAGGGGAGAACACCGGGGAGCTGTTTTTT.

This clonotype was counted a few times. The genes are TRBV3-1 and TRBJ1-4; D ambiguous. Germline V gene data show CDR1 as LGHDT and CDR2 as YNNKEL (reference sequence). The CDR3 consists of 16 residues. V dropped 2 bases and J dropped 8 bases, with 18 bases sitting between them. This CDR3 is CASSQLDVGPSEKLFF. Written as DNA, the CDR3 is TGTGCCAGCAGCCAATTGGATGTAGGCCCCTCGGAAAAACTGTTTTTT.

The chain joins TRBV20-1 to TRBJ2-1; 7 bases map to TRBD2. Germline assignment: CDR1 DFQATT and CDR2 SNEGSKA (reference sequence). The V gene end was trimmed by 3 bases and the J gene end by 6 bases; junction bases not matched to a gene: 11. The CDR3 extends over 15 amino acids. The CDR3 here is CSASPESGTFNEQFF. The CDR3 DNA reads as TGCAGTGCTAGTCCCGAGAGCGGGACCTTCAATGAGCAGTTCTTC.

This clonotype occurred many times. The V gene is TRBV20-1, the J gene TRBJ2-1; 10 bases are shared with TRBD1. The V segment lost 6 bases and the J segment 1 base; nucleotides outside the gene matches: 3. The CDR3 has 14 amino acids. Germline V gene lookup returns CDR1 DFQATT and CDR2 SNEGSKA (reference sequence). CDR3 sequence reads: CSATGGSSYNEQFF. CDR3 nucleotides: TGCAGTGCGACAGGGGGCTCATCCTACAATGAGCAGTTCTTC.

In this sample, this clonotype turned up many times. This rearrangement joins TRBV7-2 to TRBJ2-5; TRBD1 matches at 7 bases. CDR1 is SGHTA, CDR2 FQGNSA, per germline. The CDR3 is 14 residues long. V lost 1 base to trimming and J lost 5 bases; unmatched junction nucleotides: 4. The CDR3 sequence: CASSLGPRGETQYF. The CDR3 coding sequence is TGTGCCAGCAGCTTAGGCCCCAGGGGGGAGACCCAGTACTTC.